The T cell receptor beta chain described here comes from a study of T cell changes during pregnancy in multiple sclerosis. TCRdb keeps only in-frame clones here, not all; method: immunoSEQ multiplex PCR. Among 99,000 or so clones listed, 90% to 95% were seen once. The length of the CDR3 is 15 residues. V shed 1 base and J 8 bases; nucleotides not matched to a gene: 10. CDR1 is MGHRA, CDR2 YSYEKL, per germline. The TCR originated in a female donor with multiple sclerosis, enrolled in a pregnancy study. The specimen was peripheral blood, collected after pregnancy. This chain connects TRBV4-1 to TRBJ1-2, with 7 bases that match TRBD1. The CDR3 nucleotides are TGCGCCAGCAGCCAAGGACCCACGACAGGGTTCGGCTACACCTTC. Translated: CASSQGPTTGFGYTF.